This TCR beta chain was recorded in a study of T cell repertoires in cytomegalovirus infection. Regarding the study as a whole: Clonotype analysis showed dominance of the ex vivo response by HLA-C-restricted CMV-specific TCR beta clonotypes.

Germline-derived CDR1 and CDR2 are LNHDA and SQIVND (reference sequence). V was clipped by 4 bases and J by 1 base; unmatched bases: 13. CDR3 length: 20 residues. TCRdb reprocessed the reads via MiXCR and lists one record per CDR3 protein. The sample has approximately 770,000 distinct CDR3 sequences; 25% to 30% are singletons. Only a few counts were recorded for this clonotype. Its antigen is currently unknown. The sample in question was cultured CD8+ T cells from PBMCs, obtained from culture after CMV antigen stimulation. This TCR was recovered from a human donor in good health (CMV status not recorded). Some clones in this sample may be carry-over from other donors' samples. V usage is TRBV19 and J usage is TRBJ2-1; 13 bases are shared with TRBD2. In DNA form, the CDR3 reads TGTGCCAGTAGTACGCCACTAGCGGGGGGGTTGTATAGGTCCTACAATGAGCAGTTCTTC. Amino acids: CASSTPLAGGLYRSYNEQFF.